A single sample is the source of the 4 T cell receptor beta chains below, sequenced in a study of T cells after posttransplantation cyclophosphamide. Busulfan-fludarabine conditioning, marrow transplant, and cyclophosphamide on days +3 and +4 were administered. The assay was immunoSEQ multiplex PCR, and TCRdb's table has in-frame clones only and misses some. Here the sample spans approximately 3,200 clones, about 74% being singletons. The sample in question was PBMCs, obtained after allogeneic stem cell transplant with posttransplant cyclophosphamide. Source of these receptors: a female patient aged 50 to 65 who received an allogeneic stem cell transplant from a related donor, was CMV-positive, and had no GVHD. Some of the T cells might come from the graft donor.

V usage is TRBV5-1 and J usage is TRBJ2-7, with a possible D match to TRBD2 (5 bases). V was trimmed by 0 bases and J by 3 bases, leaving 7 bases between them. Germline V gene lookup returns CDR1 SGHRS and CDR2 YFSETQ. CDR3 length: 13 residues. CDR3 region: CASSLDGNYEQYF. CDR3 DNA sequence: TGCGCCAGCAGCTTGGACGGGAACTACGAGCAGTACTTC.

This sequence joins TRBV19 and TRBJ1-2, with 7 bases matching TRBD1. V lost 2 bases to trimming and J lost 4 bases; unmatched junction nucleotides: 4. The CDR3 sequence is 14 residues long. CDR1 LNHDA and CDR2 SQIVND come from the germline V gene (reference sequence). Here the CDR3 DNA reads TGTGCCAGTAGTATAACAGGGGATCTCTATGGCTACACCTTC. It encodes CASSITGDLYGYTF.

The chain employs TRBV29-1 and TRBJ2-7; a weak D match, TRBD2 (5 bases). Germline CDR1 is SQVTM and CDR2 is ANQGSEA. The V end was cut by 6 bases, the J end by 3 bases, with 15 bases between. This CDR3 contains 13 residues. CDR3: CSVRSGFDYEQYF. As DNA, the CDR3 is TGCAGCGTCAGGTCGGGGTTCGACTACGAGCAGTACTTC.

This clone was seen a few times. The chain uses TRBV6-1 and TRBJ1-3, with D possibly matching TRBD1 (6 bases). Trimming pared 0 bases from V and 0 bases from J, leaving 12 bases between. Germline V gene sequence: CDR1 MNHNS, CDR2 SASEGT. The length of the CDR3 is 17 residues. CDR3 coding DNA: TGTGCCAGCAGTGAAGCAGCAGGGGAGGGCTCTGGAAACACCATATATTTT. It specifies CASSEAAGEGSGNTIYF.